The entry below describes one T cell receptor beta chain. As yet, its antigen is unknown. Trimming removed 1 base from V and 6 bases from J; junction bases left unmatched: 4. Germline V lookup: CDR1 SGHNT, CDR2 YYREEE (reference sequence). The CDR3 has 13 residues. This sample is drawn from a study of T cell responses to AZD1222 COVID-19 vaccine. Produced via immunoSEQ multiplex PCR; TCRdb's table is partial and in-frame only. Among about 150,000 clones, 88% were seen once, and the ten largest hold under 3.5%. Overall study findings and caveats: Nearly half of unique spike-specific TCRs reportedly avoided B.1.351 and B.1.1.7 mutated regions. Baseline seropositives among AZD1222 recipients totaled only 5 to 7. Clonal diversity may have been underestimated, and the donors were mostly white British, with more females than males. Elevations in Spike-specific TCR breadth and depth followed administration of two AZD1222 doses.

The sequences come from peripheral blood, collected on day 0 of MenACWY control vaccination. The chain employs TRBV5-4 and TRBJ2-7; 7 bases line up with TRBD1. This receptor was obtained from an adult in good health. The CDR3 DNA reads as TGTGCCAGCAGCTTGCAGGGGGTGGTCGAGCAGTACTTC. Translating gives CASSLQGVVEQYF.